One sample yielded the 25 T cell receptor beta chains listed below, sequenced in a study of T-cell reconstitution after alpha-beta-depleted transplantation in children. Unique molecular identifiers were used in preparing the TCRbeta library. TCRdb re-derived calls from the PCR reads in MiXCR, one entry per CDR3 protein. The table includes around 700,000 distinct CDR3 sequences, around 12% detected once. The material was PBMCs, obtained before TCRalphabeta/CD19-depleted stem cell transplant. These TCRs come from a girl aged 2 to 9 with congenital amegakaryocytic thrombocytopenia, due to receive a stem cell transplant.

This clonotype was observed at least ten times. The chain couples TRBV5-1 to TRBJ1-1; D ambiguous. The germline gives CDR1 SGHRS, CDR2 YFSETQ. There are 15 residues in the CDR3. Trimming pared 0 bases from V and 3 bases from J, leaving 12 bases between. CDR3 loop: CASSLEGRGDTEAFF. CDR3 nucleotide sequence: TGCGCCAGCAGCTTGGAAGGGCGCGGGGACACTGAAGCTTTCTTT.

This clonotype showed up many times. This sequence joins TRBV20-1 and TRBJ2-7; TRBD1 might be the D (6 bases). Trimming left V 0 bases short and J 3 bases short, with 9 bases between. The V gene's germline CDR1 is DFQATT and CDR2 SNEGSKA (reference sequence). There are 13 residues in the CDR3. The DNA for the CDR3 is TGCAGTGCTAGAGAGGGGGCGTTCTACGAGCAGTACTTC. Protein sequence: CSAREGAFYEQYF.

CDR3 residues: CSVASTVGRETQYF. CDR3 in DNA: TGCAGCGTTGCTTCCACGGTGGGTAGGGAGACCCAGTACTTC. This chain links TRBV29-1 with TRBJ2-5, with unresolved D. The V end was cut by 4 bases, the J end by 5 bases, with 17 bases between. Germline V gene lookup returns CDR1 SQVTM and CDR2 ANQGSEA. CDR3 size: 14 residues.

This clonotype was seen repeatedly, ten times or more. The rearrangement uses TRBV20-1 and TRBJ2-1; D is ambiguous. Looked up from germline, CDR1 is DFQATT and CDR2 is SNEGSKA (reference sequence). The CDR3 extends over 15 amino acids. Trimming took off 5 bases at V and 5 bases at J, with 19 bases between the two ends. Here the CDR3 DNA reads TGCAGTGCTGTTTTCGGAACGCAACCGAACAATGAGCAGTTCTTC. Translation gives CSAVFGTQPNNEQFF.

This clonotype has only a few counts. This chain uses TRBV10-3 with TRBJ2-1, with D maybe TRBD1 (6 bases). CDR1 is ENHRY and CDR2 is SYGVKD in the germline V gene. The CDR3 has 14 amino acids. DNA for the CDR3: TGTGCATTCAAACCCCAGGGGACGGGCAATGAGCAGTTCTTC. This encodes CAFKPQGTGNEQFF.

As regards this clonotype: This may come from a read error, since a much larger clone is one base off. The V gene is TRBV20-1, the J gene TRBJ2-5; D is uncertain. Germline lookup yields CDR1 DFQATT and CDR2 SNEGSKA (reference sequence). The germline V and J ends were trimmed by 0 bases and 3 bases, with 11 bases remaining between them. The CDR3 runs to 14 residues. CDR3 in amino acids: CSARDPLVEETQYF. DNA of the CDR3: TGCAGTGCTAGAGATCCCCTAGTCGAAGAGACCCAGTACTTC.

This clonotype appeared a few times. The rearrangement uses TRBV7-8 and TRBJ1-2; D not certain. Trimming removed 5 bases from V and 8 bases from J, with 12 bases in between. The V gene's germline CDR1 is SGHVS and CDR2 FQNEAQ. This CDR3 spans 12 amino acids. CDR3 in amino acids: CASSPGREGYTF. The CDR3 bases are TGTGCCAGCAGCCCCGGGAGGGAGGGCTACACCTTC.

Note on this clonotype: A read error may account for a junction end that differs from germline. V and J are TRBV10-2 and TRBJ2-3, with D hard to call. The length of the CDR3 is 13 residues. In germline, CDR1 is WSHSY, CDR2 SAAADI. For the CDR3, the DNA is TGCGCCACCAGTGAGCCCCTCACAGATACGCAGTATTTT. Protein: CATSEPLTDTQYF.

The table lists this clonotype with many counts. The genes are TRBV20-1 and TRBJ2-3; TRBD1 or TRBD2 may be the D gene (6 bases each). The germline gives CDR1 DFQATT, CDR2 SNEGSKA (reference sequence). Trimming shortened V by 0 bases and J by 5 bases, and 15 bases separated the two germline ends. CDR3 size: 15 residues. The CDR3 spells CSARDVGGPGDTQYF. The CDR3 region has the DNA TGCAGTGCTAGAGATGTCGGGGGCCCCGGAGATACGCAGTATTTT.

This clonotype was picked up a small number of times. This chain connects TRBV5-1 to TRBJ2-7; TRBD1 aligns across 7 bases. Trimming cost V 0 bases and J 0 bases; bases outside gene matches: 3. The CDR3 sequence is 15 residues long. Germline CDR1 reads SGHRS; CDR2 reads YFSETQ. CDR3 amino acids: CASSLEGAVSYEQYF. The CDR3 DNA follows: TGCGCCAGCAGCTTGGAGGGGGCGGTCTCCTACGAGCAGTACTTC.

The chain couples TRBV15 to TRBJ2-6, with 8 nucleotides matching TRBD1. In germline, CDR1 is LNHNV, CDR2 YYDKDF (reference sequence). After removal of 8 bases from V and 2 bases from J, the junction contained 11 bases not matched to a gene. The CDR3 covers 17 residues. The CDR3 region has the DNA TGTGCCACCGTTGGACAGGGCGCTAAGACTGGGGCCAACGTCCTGACTTTC. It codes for CATVGQGAKTGANVLTF.

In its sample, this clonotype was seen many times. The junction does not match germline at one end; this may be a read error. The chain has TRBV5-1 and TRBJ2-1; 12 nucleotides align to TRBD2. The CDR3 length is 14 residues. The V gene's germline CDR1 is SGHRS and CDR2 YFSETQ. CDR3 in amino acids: CASRGLAGYNEQFF. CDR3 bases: TGTGCCAGCAGGGGACTAGCGGGCTACAATGAGCAGTTCTTC.

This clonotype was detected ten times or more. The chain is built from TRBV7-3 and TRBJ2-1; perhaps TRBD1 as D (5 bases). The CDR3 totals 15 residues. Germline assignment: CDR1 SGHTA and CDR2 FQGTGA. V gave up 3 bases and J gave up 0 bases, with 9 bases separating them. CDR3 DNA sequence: TGTGCCAGCAGCTTCGACAGTGGCTCCTACAATGAGCAGTTCTTC. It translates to CASSFDSGSYNEQFF.

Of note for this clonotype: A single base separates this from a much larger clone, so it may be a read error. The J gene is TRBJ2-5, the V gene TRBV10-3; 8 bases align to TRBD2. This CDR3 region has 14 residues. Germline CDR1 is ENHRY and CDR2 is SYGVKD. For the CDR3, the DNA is TGTGCCATCAGTGAGACTAGCGGACAAGAGGCCCAGTACTTC. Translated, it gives CAISETSGQEAQYF.

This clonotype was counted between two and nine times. The CDR3: CASSLGVSSGANVLTF. The CDR3 coding sequence is TGCGCCAGCAGCTTGGGTGTGAGCTCTGGGGCCAACGTCCTGACTTTC. The V call is TRBV5-1, the J call TRBJ2-6; D unclear. This CDR3 contains 16 residues. The germline V gene encodes CDR1 SGHRS and CDR2 YFSETQ. Trimming left V 0 bases short and J 0 bases short, with 7 bases between.

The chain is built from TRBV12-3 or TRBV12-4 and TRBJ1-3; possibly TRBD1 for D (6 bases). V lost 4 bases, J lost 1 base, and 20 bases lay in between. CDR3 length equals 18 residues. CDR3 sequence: CASSYQGSRGNSGNTIYF. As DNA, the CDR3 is TGTGCCAGCAGTTATCAGGGCAGCAGGGGAAATTCTGGAAACACCATATATTTT.

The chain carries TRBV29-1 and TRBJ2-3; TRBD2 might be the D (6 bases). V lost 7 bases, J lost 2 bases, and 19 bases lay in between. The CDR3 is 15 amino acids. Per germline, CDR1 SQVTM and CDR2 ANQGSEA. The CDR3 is CSAPAGYTFTDTQYF. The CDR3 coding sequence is TGCAGCGCCCCAGCGGGCTACACATTCACAGATACGCAGTATTTT.

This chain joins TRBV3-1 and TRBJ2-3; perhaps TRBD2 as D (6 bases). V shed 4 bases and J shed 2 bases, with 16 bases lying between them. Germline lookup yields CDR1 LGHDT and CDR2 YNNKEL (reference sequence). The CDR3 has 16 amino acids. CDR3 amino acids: CASSLLSGGLTDTQYF. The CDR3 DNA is TGTGCCAGCAGCCTCCTTAGCGGAGGGCTCACAGATACGCAGTATTTT.

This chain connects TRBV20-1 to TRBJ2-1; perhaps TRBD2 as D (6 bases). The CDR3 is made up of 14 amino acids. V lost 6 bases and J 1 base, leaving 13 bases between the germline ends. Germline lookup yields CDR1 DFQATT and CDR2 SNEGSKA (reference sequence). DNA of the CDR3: TGCAGTGCCCTGCACGGGACTTCCTACAATGAGCAGTTCTTC. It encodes CSALHGTSYNEQFF.

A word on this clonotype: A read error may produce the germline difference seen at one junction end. CDR3 sequence: CCAYRGYSNQPQHF. DNA for the CDR3: TGCTGTGCTTATAGGGGGTATAGCAATCAGCCCCAGCATTTT. V gene TRBV20-1 combines with J gene TRBJ1-5; D may be TRBD1 (6 bases). Germline V gene lookup returns CDR1 DFQATT and CDR2 SNEGSKA (reference sequence). The CDR3 has 14 residues.

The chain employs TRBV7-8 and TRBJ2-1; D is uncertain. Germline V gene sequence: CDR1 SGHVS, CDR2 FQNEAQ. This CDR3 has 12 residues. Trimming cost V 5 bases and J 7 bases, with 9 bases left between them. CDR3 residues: CASSPSANEQFF. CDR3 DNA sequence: TGTGCCAGCAGCCCGAGCGCTAATGAGCAGTTCTTC.

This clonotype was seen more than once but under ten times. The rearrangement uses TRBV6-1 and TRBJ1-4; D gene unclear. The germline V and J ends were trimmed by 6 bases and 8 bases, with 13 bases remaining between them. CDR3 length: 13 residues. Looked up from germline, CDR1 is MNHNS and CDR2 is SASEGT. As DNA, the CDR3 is TGTGCCAGCAGACCACCGGGAGGGGAAAAACTGTTTTTT. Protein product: CASRPPGGEKLFF.

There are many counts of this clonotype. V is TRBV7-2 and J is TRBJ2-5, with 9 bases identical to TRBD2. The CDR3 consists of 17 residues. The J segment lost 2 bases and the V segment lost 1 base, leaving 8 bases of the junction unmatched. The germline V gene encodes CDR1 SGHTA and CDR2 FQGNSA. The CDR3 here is CASSLGVSSGEQETQYF. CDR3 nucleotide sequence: TGTGCCAGCAGCTTAGGAGTGTCTAGCGGGGAGCAAGAGACCCAGTACTTC.

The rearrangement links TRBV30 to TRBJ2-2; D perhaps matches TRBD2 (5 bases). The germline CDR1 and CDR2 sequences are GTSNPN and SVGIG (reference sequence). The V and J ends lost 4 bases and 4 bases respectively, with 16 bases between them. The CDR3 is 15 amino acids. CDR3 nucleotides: TGTGCCTGGAACGTTGCCGGGGTCCCCACCGGGGAGCTGTTTTTT. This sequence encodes CAWNVAGVPTGELFF.

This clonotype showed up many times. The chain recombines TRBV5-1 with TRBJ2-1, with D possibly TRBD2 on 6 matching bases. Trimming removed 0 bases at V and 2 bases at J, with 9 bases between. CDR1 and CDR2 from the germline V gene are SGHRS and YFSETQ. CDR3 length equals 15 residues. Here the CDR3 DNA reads TGCGCCAGCAGCTTGGCCGAGCGGGCCTACAATGAGCAGTTCTTC. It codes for CASSLAERAYNEQFF.